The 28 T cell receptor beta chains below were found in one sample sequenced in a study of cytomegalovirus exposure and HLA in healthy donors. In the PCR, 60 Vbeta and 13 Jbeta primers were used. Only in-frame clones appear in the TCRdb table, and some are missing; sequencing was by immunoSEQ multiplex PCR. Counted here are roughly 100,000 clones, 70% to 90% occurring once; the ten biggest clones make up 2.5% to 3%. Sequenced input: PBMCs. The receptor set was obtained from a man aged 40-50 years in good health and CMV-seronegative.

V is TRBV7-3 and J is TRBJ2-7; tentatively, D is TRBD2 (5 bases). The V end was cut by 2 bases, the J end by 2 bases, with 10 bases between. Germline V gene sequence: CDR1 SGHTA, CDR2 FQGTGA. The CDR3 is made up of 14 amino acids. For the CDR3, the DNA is TGTGCCAGCAGCTTACTGGCCGGGACCTACGAGCAGTACTTC. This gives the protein CASSLLAGTYEQYF.

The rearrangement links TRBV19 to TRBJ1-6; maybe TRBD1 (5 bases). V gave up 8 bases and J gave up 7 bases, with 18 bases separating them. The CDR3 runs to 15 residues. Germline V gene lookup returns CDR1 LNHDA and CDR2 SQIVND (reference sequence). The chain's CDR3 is CASAGGAGLNSPLHF. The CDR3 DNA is TGTGCCAGTGCGGGCGGGGCAGGCCTAAATTCACCCCTCCACTTT.

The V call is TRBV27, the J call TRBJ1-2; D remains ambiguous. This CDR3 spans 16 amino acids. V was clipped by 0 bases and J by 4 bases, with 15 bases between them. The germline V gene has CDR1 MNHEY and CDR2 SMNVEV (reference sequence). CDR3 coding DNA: TGTGCCAGCAGTTTATCCTTAGGTCCCAGGTCCTATGGCTACACCTTC. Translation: CASSLSLGPRSYGYTF.

This chain's CDR3 is CASSLIGLAGTDTQYF. The CDR3 bases are TGTGCCAGCAGCTTAATAGGACTAGCGGGCACAGATACGCAGTATTTT. This chain connects TRBV7-2 to TRBJ2-3, with 10 nucleotides matching TRBD2. The germline V gene has CDR1 SGHTA and CDR2 FQGNSA. Trimming removed 2 bases from V and 1 base from J; junction bases left unmatched: 3. This CDR3 comprises 16 residues.

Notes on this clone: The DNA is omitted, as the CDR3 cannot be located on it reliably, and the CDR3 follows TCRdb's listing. The CDR3 here is CSVGPGGNNEKLFF. The rearrangement links TRBV29-1 to TRBJ1-4. The CDR3 length is 14 residues, termini included. Germline CDR1 and CDR2: SQVTM and ANQGSEA.

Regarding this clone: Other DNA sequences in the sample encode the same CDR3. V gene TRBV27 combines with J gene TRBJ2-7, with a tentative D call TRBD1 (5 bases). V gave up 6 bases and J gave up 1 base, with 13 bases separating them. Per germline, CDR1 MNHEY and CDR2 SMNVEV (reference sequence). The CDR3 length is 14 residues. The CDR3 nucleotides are TGTGCCAGCAGAAGGCAGGGTCTATCCTACGAGCAGTACTTC. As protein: CASRRQGLSYEQYF.

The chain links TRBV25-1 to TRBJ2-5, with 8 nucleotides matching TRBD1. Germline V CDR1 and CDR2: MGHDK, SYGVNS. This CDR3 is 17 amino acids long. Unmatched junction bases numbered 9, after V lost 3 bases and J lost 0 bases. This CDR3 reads CASSESRQGRYQETQYF. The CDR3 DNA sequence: TGTGCCAGCAGTGAGTCAAGACAGGGGCGATACCAAGAGACCCAGTACTTC.

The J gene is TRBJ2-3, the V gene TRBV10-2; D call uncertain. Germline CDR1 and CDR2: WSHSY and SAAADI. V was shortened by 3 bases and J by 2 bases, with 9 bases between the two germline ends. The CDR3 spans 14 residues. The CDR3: CASSDGSPTDTQYF. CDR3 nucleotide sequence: TGCGCCAGCAGTGATGGTAGTCCCACAGATACGCAGTATTTT.

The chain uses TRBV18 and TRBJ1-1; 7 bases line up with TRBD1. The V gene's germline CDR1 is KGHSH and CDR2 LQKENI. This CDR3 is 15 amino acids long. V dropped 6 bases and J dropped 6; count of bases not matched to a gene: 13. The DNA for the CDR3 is TGTGCCAGCTCCGTCAATGCTGGGCAGGGGGCTGAAGCTTTCTTT. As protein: CASSVNAGQGAEAFF. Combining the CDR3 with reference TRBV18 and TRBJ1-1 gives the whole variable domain NAGVMQNPRHLVRRRGQEARLRCSPMKGHSHVYWYRQLPEEGLKFMVYLQKENIIDESGMPKERFSAEFPKEGPSILRIQQVVRGDSAAYFCASSVNAGQGAEAFFGQGTRLTVV.

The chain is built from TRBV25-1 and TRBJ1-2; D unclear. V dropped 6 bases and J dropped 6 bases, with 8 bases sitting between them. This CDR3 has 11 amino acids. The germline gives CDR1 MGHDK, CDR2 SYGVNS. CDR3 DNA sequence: TGTGCCAGCAGCCCGGGGAATGGCTACACCTTC. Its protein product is CASSPGNGYTF.

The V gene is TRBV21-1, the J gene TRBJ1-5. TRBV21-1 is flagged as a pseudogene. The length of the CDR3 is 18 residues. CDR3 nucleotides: TGTGCCAGCAGCAAACGAGGTGACCTACCATATAGCAATCAGCCCCAGCATTTT. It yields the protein CASSKRGDLPYSNQPQHF.

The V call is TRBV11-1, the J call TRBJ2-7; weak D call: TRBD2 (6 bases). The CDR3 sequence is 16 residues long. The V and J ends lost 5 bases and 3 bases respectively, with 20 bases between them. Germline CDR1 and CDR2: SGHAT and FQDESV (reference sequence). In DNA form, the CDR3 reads TGTGCCAGCAGCCCTAGATTAGGGTCGGGGGTCTACGAGCAGTACTTC. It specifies CASSPRLGSGVYEQYF.

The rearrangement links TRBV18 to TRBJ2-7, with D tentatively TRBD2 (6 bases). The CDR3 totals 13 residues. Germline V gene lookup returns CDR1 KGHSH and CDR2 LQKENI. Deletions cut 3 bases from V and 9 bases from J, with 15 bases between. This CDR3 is CASSPDALGGQYF. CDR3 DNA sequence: TGTGCCAGCTCACCCGACGCTTTGGGAGGGCAGTACTTC.

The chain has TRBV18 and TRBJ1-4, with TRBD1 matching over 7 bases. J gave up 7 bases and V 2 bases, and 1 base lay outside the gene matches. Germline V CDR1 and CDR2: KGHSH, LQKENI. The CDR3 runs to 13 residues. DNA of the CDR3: TGTGCCAGCTCACCAGGGACAGTTGAAAAACTGTTTTTT. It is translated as CASSPGTVEKLFF.

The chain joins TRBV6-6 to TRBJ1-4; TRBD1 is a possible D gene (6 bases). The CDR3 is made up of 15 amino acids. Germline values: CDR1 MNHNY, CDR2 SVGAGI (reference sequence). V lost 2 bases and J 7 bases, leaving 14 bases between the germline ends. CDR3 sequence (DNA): TGTGCCAGCAGTTACAGCAGGGGCGCTTCTGAAAAACTGTTTTTT. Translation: CASSYSRGASEKLFF.

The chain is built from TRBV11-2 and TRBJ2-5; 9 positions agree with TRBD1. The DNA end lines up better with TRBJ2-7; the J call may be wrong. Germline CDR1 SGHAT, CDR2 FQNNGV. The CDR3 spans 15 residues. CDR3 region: CASGPGTGTSYEQYF. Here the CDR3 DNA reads TGTGCCAGCGGTCCCGGGACAGGGACTTCCTACGAGCAGTACTTC.

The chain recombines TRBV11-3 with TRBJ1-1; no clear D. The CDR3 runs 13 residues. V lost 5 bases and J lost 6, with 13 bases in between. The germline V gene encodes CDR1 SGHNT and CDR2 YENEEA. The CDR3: CASSPRRGAEAFF. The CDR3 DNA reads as TGTGCCAGCAGCCCGCGCCGGGGAGCTGAAGCTTTCTTT.

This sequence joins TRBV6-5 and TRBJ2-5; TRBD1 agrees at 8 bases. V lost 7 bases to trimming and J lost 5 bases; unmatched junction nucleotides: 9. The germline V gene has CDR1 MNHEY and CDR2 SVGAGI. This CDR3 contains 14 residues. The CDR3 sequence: CASIATGARETQYF. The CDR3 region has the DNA TGTGCCAGCATTGCGACAGGGGCGAGGGAGACCCAGTACTTC.

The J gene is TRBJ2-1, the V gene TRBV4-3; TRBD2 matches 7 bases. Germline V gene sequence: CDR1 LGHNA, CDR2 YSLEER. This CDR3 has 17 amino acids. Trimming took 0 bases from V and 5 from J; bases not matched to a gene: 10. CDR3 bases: TGCGCCAGCAGCCAAGAGAACCCCAGCGGGGCTGACAATGAGCAGTTCTTC. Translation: CASSQENPSGADNEQFF.

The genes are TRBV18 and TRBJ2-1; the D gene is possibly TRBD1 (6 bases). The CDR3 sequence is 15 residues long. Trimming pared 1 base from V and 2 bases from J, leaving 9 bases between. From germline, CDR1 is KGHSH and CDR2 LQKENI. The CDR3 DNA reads TGTGCCAGCTCACCACAACAGGGTACCTACAATGAGCAGTTCTTC. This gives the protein CASSPQQGTYNEQFF.

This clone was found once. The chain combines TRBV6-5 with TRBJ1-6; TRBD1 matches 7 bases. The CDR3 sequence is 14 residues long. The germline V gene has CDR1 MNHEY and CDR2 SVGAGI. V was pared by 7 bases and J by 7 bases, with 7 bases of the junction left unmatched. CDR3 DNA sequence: TGTGCCAGCACCCGCTACAGGGGAAATTCACCCCTCCACTTT. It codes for CASTRYRGNSPLHF.

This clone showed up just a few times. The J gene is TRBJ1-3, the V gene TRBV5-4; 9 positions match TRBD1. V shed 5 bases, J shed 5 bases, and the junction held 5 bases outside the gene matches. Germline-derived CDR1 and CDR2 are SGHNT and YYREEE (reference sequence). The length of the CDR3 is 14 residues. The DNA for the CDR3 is TGTGCCAGCAGTGACAGGGGGGGACGAAACACCATATATTTT. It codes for CASSDRGGRNTIYF.

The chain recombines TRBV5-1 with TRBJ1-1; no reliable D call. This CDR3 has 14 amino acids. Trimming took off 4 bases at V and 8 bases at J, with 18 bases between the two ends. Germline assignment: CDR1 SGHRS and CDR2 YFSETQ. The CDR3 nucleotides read TGCGCCAGCAGCGACGATCACGGGGTCTTAGAAGCTTTCTTT. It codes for CASSDDHGVLEAFF. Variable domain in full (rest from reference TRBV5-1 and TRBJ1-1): KAGVTQTPRYLIKTRGQQVTLSCSPISGHRSVSWYQQTPGQGLQFLFEYFSETQRNKGNFPGRFSGRQFSNSRSEMNVSTLELGDSALYLCASSDDHGVLEAFFGQGTRLTVV.

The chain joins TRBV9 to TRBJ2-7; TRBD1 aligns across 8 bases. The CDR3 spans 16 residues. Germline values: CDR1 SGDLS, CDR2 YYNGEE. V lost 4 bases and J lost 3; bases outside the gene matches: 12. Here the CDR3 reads CASSPRTGRTVYEQYF. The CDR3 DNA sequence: TGTGCCAGCAGCCCCAGGACAGGGAGGACCGTCTACGAGCAGTACTTC.

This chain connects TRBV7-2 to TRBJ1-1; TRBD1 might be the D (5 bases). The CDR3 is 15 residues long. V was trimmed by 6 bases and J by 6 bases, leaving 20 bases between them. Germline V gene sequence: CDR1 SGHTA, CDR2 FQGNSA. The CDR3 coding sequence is TGTGCCAGCAGTTCCAGGGTCTCTTGGGTGTCTGAAGCTTTCTTT. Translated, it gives CASSSRVSWVSEAFF.

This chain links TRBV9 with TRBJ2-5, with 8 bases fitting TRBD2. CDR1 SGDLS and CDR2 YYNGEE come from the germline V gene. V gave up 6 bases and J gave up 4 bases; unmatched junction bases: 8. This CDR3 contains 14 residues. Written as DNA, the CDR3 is TGTGCCAGCAATACCGGGGCGGGAGGAGAGACCCAGTACTTC. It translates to CASNTGAGGETQYF.

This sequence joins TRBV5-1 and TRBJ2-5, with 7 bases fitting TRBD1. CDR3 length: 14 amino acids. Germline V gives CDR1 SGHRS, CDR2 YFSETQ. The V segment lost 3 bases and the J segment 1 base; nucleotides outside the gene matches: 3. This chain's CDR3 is CASSSGTAQETQYF. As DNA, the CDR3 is TGCGCCAGCAGCTCCGGGACAGCCCAAGAGACCCAGTACTTC.

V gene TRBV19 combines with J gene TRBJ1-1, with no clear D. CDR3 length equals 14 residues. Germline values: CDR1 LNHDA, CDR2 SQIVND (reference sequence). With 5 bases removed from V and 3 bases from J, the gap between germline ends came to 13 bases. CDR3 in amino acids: CASSPRARDTEAFF. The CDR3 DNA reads TGTGCCAGTAGTCCGCGGGCTAGGGACACTGAAGCTTTCTTT.